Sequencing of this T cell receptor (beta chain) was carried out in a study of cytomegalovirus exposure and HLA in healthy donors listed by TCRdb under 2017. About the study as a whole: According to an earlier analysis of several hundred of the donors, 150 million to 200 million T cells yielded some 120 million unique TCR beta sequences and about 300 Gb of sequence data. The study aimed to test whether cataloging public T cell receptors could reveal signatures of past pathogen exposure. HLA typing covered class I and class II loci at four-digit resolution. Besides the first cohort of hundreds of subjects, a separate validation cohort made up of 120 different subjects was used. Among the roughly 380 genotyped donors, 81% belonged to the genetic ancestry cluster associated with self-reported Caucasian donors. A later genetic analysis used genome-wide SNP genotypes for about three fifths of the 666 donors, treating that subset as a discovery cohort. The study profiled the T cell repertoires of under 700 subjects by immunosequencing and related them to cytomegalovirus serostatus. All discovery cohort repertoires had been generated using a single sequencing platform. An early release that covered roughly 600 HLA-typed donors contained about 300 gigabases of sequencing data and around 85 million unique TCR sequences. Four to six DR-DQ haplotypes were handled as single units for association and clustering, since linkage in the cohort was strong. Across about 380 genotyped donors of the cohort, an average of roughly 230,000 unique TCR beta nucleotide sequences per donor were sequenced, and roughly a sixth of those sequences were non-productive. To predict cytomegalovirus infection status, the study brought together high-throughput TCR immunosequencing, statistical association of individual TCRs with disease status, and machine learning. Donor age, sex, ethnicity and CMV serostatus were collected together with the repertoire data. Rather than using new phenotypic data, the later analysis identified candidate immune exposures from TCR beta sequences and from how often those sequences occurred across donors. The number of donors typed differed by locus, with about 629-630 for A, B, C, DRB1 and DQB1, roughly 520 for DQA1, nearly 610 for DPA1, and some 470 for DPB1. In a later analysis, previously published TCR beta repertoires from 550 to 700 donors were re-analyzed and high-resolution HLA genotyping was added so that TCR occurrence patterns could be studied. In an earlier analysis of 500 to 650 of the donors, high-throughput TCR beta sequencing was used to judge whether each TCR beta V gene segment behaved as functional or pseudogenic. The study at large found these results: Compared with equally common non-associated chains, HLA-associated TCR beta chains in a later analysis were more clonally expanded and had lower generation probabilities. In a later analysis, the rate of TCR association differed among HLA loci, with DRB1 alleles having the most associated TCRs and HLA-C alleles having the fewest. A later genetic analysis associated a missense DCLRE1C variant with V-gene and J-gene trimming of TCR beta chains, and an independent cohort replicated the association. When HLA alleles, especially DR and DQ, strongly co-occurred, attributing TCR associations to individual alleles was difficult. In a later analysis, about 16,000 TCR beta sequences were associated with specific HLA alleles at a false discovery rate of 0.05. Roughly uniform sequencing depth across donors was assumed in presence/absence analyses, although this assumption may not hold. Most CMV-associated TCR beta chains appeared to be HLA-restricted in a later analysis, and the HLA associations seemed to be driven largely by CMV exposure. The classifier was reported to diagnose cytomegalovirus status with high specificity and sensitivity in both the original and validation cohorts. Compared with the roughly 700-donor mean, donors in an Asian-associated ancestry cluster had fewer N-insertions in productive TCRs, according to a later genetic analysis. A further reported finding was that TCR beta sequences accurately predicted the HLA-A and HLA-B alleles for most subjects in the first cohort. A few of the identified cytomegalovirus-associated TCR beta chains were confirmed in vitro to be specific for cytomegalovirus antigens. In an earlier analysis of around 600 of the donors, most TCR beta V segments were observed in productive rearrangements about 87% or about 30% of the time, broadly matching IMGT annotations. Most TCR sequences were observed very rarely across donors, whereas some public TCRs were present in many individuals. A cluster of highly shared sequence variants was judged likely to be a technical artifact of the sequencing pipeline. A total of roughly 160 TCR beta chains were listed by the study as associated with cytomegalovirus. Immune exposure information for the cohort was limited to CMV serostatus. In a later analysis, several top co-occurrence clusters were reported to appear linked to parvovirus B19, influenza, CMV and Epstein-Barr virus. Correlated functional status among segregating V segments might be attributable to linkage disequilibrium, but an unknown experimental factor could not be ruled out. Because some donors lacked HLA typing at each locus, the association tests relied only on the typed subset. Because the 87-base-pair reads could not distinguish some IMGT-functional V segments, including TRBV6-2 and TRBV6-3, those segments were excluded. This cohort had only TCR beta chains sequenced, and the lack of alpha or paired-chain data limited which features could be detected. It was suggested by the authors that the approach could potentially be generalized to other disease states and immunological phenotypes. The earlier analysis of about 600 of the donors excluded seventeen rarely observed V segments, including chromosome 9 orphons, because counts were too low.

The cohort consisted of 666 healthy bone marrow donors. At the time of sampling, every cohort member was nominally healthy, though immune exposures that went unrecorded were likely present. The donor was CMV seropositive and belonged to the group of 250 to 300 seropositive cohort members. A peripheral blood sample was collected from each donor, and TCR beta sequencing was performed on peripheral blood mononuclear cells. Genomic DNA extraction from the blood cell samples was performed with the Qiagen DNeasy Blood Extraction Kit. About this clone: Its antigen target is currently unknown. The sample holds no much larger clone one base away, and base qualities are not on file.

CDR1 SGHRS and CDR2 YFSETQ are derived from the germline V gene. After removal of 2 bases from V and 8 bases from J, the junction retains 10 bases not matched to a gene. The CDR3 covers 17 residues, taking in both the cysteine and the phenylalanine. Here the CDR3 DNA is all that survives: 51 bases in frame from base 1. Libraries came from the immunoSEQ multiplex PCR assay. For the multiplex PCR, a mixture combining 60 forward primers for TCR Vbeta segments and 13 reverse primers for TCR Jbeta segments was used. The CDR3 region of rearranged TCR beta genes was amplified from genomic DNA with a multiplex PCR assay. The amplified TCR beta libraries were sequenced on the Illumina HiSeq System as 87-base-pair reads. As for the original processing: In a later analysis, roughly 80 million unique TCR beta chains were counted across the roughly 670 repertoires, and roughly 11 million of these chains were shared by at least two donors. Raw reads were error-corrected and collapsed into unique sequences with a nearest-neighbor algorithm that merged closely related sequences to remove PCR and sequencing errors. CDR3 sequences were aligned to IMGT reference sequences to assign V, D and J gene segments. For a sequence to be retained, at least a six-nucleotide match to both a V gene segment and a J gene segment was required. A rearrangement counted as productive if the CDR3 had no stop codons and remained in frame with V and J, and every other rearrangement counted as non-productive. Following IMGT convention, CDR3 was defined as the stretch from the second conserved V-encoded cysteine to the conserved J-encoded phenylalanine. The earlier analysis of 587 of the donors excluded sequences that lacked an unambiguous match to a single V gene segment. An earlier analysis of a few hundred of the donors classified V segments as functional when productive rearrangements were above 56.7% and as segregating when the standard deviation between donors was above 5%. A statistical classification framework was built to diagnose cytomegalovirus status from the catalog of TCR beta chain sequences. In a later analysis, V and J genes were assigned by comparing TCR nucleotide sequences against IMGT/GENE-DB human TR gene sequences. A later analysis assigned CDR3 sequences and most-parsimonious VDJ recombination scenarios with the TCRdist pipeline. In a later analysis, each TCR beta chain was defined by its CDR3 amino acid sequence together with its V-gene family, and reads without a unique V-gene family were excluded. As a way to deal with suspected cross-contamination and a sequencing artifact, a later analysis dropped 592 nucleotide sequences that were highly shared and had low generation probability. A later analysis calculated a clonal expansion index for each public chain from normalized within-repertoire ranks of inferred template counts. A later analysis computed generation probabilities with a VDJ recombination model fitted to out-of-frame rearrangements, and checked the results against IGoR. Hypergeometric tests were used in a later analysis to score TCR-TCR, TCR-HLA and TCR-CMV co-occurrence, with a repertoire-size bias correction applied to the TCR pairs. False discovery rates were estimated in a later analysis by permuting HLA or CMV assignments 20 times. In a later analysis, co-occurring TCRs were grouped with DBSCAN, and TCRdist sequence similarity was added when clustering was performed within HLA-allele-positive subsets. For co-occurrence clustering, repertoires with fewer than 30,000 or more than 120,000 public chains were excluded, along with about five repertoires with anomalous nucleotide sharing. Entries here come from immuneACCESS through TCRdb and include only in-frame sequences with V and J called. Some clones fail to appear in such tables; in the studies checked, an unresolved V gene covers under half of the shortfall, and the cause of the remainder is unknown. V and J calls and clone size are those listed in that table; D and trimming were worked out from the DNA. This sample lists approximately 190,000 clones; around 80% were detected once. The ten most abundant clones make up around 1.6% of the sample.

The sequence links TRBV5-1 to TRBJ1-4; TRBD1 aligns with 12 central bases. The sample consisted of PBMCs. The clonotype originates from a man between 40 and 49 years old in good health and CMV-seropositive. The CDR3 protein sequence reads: CASSLSGTGGEGEKLFF. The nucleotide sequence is TGCGCCAGCAGCTTATCCGGGACAGGGGGCGAAGGGGAAAAACTGTTTTTT.